One T cell receptor (beta chain) is described in this entry. The target antigen is unknown. The data were obtained in a study of blood T cells in healthy people across ages. CDR3 size: 18 residues. V lost 4 bases to trimming and J lost 0 bases, with 20 bases between them. Germline V gene sequence: CDR1 LGHDT, CDR2 YNNKEL (reference sequence). Study conclusions and caveats: TCR beta diversity, measured per million T cells, fell in a roughly linear way with age.

A sample-barcoded 5' primer and a J-beta primer mix were used in a second PCR of roughly 6 to 11 cycles. Each single sample gave us at least 2.5 million CDR3-containing paired-end reads. TCRdb ran MiXCR on the 5' RACE reads and lists one entry per CDR3 protein. The sample yields 730,000 or so distinct CDR3 sequences, 35% to 50% seen once. This receptor was taken from an elderly man in good health. The specimen sequenced was blood. The genes are TRBV3-1 and TRBJ2-3; TRBD1 is a possible D gene (5 bases). This chain's CDR3 is CASSPRRPTGGSTDTQYF. The CDR3 DNA reads TGTGCCAGCAGCCCCCGACGCCCAACAGGCGGTAGCACAGATACGCAGTATTTT.